The 10 T cell receptor beta chains below come from one sample, sequenced in a study of blood T cell repertoires in COVID-19. Using immunoSEQ multiplex PCR, the repertoire was profiled, and TCRdb retains in-frame clones only, with some absent. This sample has 120,000 or so clones, with 85% to 90% found just once. The sample was peripheral blood. These receptors came from a woman in her forties or fifties with active or convalescent COVID-19.

V gene TRBV7-3 combines with J gene TRBJ2-3; TRBD1 aligns across 8 bases. V gave up 5 bases and J gave up 6 bases; unmatched junction bases: 7. Looked up from germline, CDR1 is SGHTA and CDR2 is FQGTGA. The CDR3 contains 14 residues. CDR3 sequence reads: CASSPGQGVDTQYF. The CDR3 DNA is TGTGCCAGCAGCCCCGGACAGGGTGTGGATACGCAGTATTTT.

The sample holds many counts of this clone. The CDR3: CASSPGTGELFF. The CDR3, as DNA: TGTGCCAGCAGCCCGGGTACCGGGGAGCTGTTTTTT. The rearrangement links TRBV11-3 to TRBJ2-2; no clear D gene. Germline CDR1 is SGHNT and CDR2 is YENEEA. Deletions cut 5 bases from V and 5 bases from J, with 6 bases between. The CDR3 has 12 residues.

The chain recombines TRBV12-3 or TRBV12-4 with TRBJ1-2; 8 nucleotides line up with TRBD1. The CDR3 extends over 13 amino acids. The J segment lost 0 bases and the V segment lost 8 bases, leaving 2 bases of the junction unmatched. CDR3 coding DNA: TGTGCCAGCGGACAGGGTGCTAACTATGGCTACACCTTC. Its translation: CASGQGANYGYTF.

This clone was counted a single time. The V call is TRBV6-5, the J call TRBJ2-1; D possibly corresponds to TRBD1 (6 bases). The CDR3 is made up of 13 amino acids. Germline loops: CDR1 MNHEY, CDR2 SVGAGI. Trimming cost V 11 bases and J 8 bases, with 19 bases left between them. The CDR3 bases are TGTGCCCTCGGGACAATGAGTATAGATGAGCAGTTCTTC. Protein: CALGTMSIDEQFF.

V usage is TRBV24-1 and J usage is TRBJ2-1, with 12 nucleotides matching TRBD2. The length of the CDR3 is 15 residues. The V segment lost 4 bases and the J segment 6 bases; nucleotides outside the gene matches: 3. CDR1 and CDR2 from the germline V gene are KGHDR and SFDVKD. DNA for the CDR3: TGTGCCACCAGTGACCCGGGACTAGCGGGCAATGAGCAGTTCTTC. This codes for CATSDPGLAGNEQFF.

This clone was detected a few times. The chain links TRBV5-1 to TRBJ1-2; 7 nucleotides agree with TRBD1. The V gene end was trimmed by 3 bases and the J gene end by 5 bases; junction bases not matched to a gene: 13. Germline V gene data show CDR1 as SGHRS and CDR2 as YFSETQ. The CDR3 is 16 amino acids. DNA of the CDR3: TGCGCCAGCAGCTCCTACCGCGGACAGGCGCCTTATGGCTACACCTTC. Translation: CASSSYRGQAPYGYTF.

The chain recombines TRBV4-2 with TRBJ2-3, with D unresolved. In germline, CDR1 is LGHNA, CDR2 YNFKEQ. Trimming stripped 0 bases from V and 4 bases from J, with 8 bases between. The CDR3 is made up of 14 amino acids. The CDR3 bases are TGTGCCAGCAGCCAAGAGAGGCGAGCAGATACGCAGTATTTT. This sequence encodes CASSQERRADTQYF.

The chain employs TRBV9 and TRBJ2-1; D is perhaps TRBD2 (5 bases). Germline CDR1 reads SGDLS; CDR2 reads YYNGEE. This CDR3 contains 15 residues. V was clipped by 0 bases and J by 6 bases, with 13 bases between them. The CDR3 region has the DNA TGTGCCAGCAGCGTAGAAGGGAGTTGGAGCAATGAGCAGTTCTTC. The encoded protein is CASSVEGSWSNEQFF. Filled out from reference TRBV9 and TRBJ2-1, the complete variable domain reads DSGVTQTPKHLITATGQRVTLRCSPRSGDLSVYWYQQSLDQGLQFLIQYYNGEERAKGNILERFSAQQFPDLHSELNLSSLELGDSALYFCASSVEGSWSNEQFFGPGTRLTVL.

The J gene is TRBJ1-5, the V gene TRBV6-6; a weak D match, TRBD1 (6 bases). V gave up 5 bases and J gave up 2 bases, with 16 bases separating them. CDR3 length: 16 residues. Germline V gives CDR1 MNHNY, CDR2 SVGAGI (reference sequence). The CDR3 DNA follows: TGTGCCAGCAGTCCCTCCGGGGGGGGCGGCAATCAGCCCCAGCATTTT. Translated: CASSPSGGGGNQPQHF.

The chain employs TRBV9 and TRBJ2-2; 8 bases align to TRBD1. Germline V gene data show CDR1 as SGDLS and CDR2 as YYNGEE. V shed 6 bases, J shed 3 bases, and the junction held 7 bases outside the gene matches. The CDR3 extends over 15 amino acids. DNA of the CDR3: TGTGCCAGCAACTCCGGACAGGGATACACCGGGGAGCTGTTTTTT. This encodes CASNSGQGYTGELFF. The full variable domain, in which reference TRBV9 and TRBJ2-2 provide the parts outside the CDR3, is DSGVTQTPKHLITATGQRVTLRCSPRSGDLSVYWYQQSLDQGLQFLIQYYNGEERAKGNILERFSAQQFPDLHSELNLSSLELGDSALYFCASNSGQGYTGELFFGEGSRLTVL.